This TCR beta chain was recorded in a study of OX40 agonist ivuxolimab in advanced cancers. Notes on the research overall: Ivuxolimab was a fully human IgG2 agonistic monoclonal antibody targeting the costimulatory receptor OX40 (CD134). Intravenous ivuxolimab was administered to patients every 2 weeks at six dose levels: 0.01, 0.1, 0.3, 1.5, 3 and 10 mg/kg. Of the approximately 50 dose-escalation patients, hepatocellular carcinoma was present in roughly 19, melanoma in roughly 15, renal cell carcinoma in 9 and head and neck cancer in 9. A male proportion of 82.7% and a mean age of around 60 years, ranging from about 20 to 85, were recorded for the dose-escalation cohort. Prior anti-PD-1, anti-PD-L1 or anti-CTLA-4 therapy was permitted, and checkpoint inhibitors had been received by under 50% of dose-escalation patients. Partial responses occurred in three dose-escalation patients, of whom one had hepatocellular carcinoma and two had cutaneous melanoma. Peripheral TCRbeta sequencing was intended to test whether TCR sequence diversity was altered and clonal T-cell expansion was caused by ivuxolimab. The monotherapy dose-escalation portion (N ≈ 50 patients) of the phase I ivuxolimab trial is reported in the paper. Here is what the overall study found, with its caveats: At doses from 0.1 to 3.0 mg/kg, clonal expansion was seen in both CD4+ and CD8+ blood T cells between baseline and week 6. Low levels of normalized T-cell clonal expansion were also seen in some patients who did not respond. After ivuxolimab, expanded clones were on average more numerous among CD8+ T cells than among CD4+ T cells. Which antigens the clonally expanded peripheral T cells were specific for was not determined. In the 0.1-3.0 mg/kg groups, partial responders were among the patients with the lowest normalized peripheral clonal expansion, particularly in CD8+ T cells.

The trial excluded patients who had a history of autoimmune disease or who were on systemic immunosuppression. Peripheral blood for TCR sequencing was collected from all dose cohorts at baseline, on cycle 4 day 1, and on cycle 7 day 1. Samples came from an open-label, multicenter, first-in-human phase I dose-escalation trial of ivuxolimab. Adults with locally advanced or metastatic melanoma, renal cell carcinoma, hepatocellular carcinoma or head and neck squamous cell carcinoma were enrolled in the trial. Before TCR sequencing, CD4+ and CD8+ T cells were separately sorted from peripheral blood. To sequence the TCRbeta CDR3 region, genomic DNA was isolated from the sorted cells. TCRbeta CDR3 regions were sequenced using the immunoSEQ Assay. TCRdb took over this immuneACCESS table, retaining in-frame rearrangements with V and J assigned. Such tables are incomplete; in checked studies, under half of the missing clones stem from an unresolved V gene, and the remainder is unexplained. Present in this sample are roughly 35,000 clones, approximately 90% of which were seen just once. The top ten constitute 2.4% of the sample.

On this clone itself: Its antigen is not yet known. No qualities accompany the bases; no much larger clone lies one base away.

The origin of this receptor is an adult with an advanced solid tumor such as melanoma, head and neck, liver or kidney cancer. Material: CD4+ or CD8+ T cells sorted from blood, obtained in a trial of the OX40 agonist ivuxolimab.

For the CDR3, the sequence is CASSQGKETQYF. The sequence in DNA is TGTGCCAGTAGTCAGGGTAAAGAGACCCAGTACTTC. The receptor chain draws on TRBV19 and TRBJ2-5; the D gene is perhaps TRBD1, from 5 matching bases. CDR3 length: 12 amino acids, cysteine to phenylalanine. Only the CDR3 part of the read is kept: 36 bases, read in frame from the first base. V is cut by 5 bases and J by 3 bases, and the space between the germline ends is 7 bases. Sequences LNHDA (CDR1) and SQIVND (CDR2) are obtained from the germline V gene (reference sequence).